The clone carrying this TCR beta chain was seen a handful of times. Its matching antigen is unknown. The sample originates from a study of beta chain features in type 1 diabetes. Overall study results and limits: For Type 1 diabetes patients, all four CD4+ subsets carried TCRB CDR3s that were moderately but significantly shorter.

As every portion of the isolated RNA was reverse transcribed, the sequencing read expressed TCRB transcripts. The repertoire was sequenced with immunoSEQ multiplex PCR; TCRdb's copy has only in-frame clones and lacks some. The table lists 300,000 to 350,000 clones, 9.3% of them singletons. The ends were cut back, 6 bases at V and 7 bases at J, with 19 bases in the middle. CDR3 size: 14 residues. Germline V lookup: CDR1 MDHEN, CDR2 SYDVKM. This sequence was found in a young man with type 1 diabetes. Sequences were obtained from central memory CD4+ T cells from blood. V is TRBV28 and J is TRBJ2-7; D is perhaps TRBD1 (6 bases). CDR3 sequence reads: CASRLPDSRGEQYF. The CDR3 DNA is TGTGCCAGCAGATTACCGGACAGTCGGGGAGAGCAGTACTTC.